What follows is one T cell receptor beta chain and its context. Which antigen it targets is not known. Base qualities are missing; no much larger clone stands one base away. The sample is drawn from a study of post-analysis software for immune sequencing data (dated by TCRdb to about 2015). For the study in its entirety: Disease courses on record covered relapsing-remitting, secondary progressive and progressive-relapsing multiple sclerosis, though some patients had no subtype annotation. The patient repertoires were compared against approximately ten previously published healthy control repertoires obtained from donors aged roughly 6 to 28 years. A subset of samples was prepared in parallel using single-end sample barcoding, then pooled and co-amplified after Illumina adapter ligation.

The CDR3 numbers 15 residues from cysteine through phenylalanine. The read is trimmed to its CDR3 DNA, 45 bases read in frame from base 1. The germline V and J ends show losses of 1 base and 7 bases respectively, and no gene match explains 4 bases of the junction. To demonstrate the VDJtools post-analysis software, TCR beta repertoires were profiled from the peripheral blood of about 13 young patients with multiple sclerosis. The multiple sclerosis patients were children and adolescents ranging in age from roughly 6 to 16 years. Paper-wide results and their limitations: Strong co-clustering of samples prepared in the same batch was shown by direct clustering with F measure, prompting a batch-effect correction. The multiple sclerosis patient group was slightly younger than the control group. Multiple sclerosis patients had significantly lower normalized Chao1 diversity than controls, a result that suggests substantial peripheral T-cell clonal expansion. Significantly higher frequencies in patients than in controls were found for five TRBV segments, including TRBV5-6, TRBV5-1 and TRBV20-1.

Libraries came from PCR. The instrument was an Illumina HiSeq 2500. Unique molecular identifiers were incorporated into TCR beta cDNA libraries to reduce PCR and sequencing biases. Every 1 to 10 million input T cells yielded roughly 0.5 million cDNA molecules, meaning each molecule approximated one T cell. The patient libraries were prepared and sequenced using the same protocol as the earlier healthy control dataset. Samples belonging to the same batch were prepared together, multiplexed and sequenced on a shared HiSeq lane. For the original study's pipeline: Raw barcoded reads were processed with MIGEC, and single-read molecular identifier groups were discarded before consensus assembly and CDR3 extraction. Clonotype tables were post-analysed with VDJtools, normalizing diversity by down-sampling all datasets to the smallest sample size. To correct batch-related cross-sample contamination, repertoire overlap clustering matched CDR3 amino acid sequences but not nucleotide sequences. TCRdb cleaned the public reads at Q25 with fastp, built clones with MiXCR and kept in-frame beta chains. For every CDR3 protein sequence, its rows merge into one entry that carries the most common genes and DNA. TCRdb's processing, not the authors' own work, is the source of the V and J calls. This sample lists 550,000 to 700,000 distinct CDR3 sequences; roughly two fifths were detected once. The ten largest clonotypes hold more than 1.5% of the sample.

What was sequenced was blood. This clonotype originated in a girl under 18 with multiple sclerosis. This receptor chain uses TRBV12-3 or TRBV12-4 and TRBJ2-1; TRBD2 matches 10 bases in the middle. The sequence in DNA is TGTGCCAGCAGTTTAGGAGCGGGAGGGAATAATGAGCAGTTCTTC. Its protein reads: CASSLGAGGNNEQFF.